The 31 T cell receptor beta chains below all came from one sample that was sequenced in a study of T cell responses to AZD1222 COVID-19 vaccine. Sequencing was performed with immunoSEQ multiplex PCR; in TCRdb, only in-frame clones are kept and a portion is missing. Seen here are some 150,000 clones, less than 90% observed once, and the top ten hold roughly 6.9%. The material was peripheral blood, obtained after recovery from COVID-19. These receptors were obtained from an adult who had recovered from COVID-19.

In nucleotides, the CDR3 is TGTGCCAGCAGCTTAGGATTAAGCCGGGGGGAGCTGTTTTTT. Translated, it gives CASSLGLSRGELFF. The chain carries TRBV11-3 and TRBJ2-2; D ambiguous. Germline CDR1 SGHNT, CDR2 YENEEA. V gave up 1 base and J gave up 8 bases, with 11 bases separating them. The CDR3 has 14 amino acids.

V is TRBV15 and J is TRBJ2-7; 7 bases fit TRBD2. The CDR3 is made up of 16 amino acids. J gave up 2 bases and V 3 bases, and 10 bases lay outside the gene matches. Germline CDR1 is LNHNV and CDR2 is YYDKDF (reference sequence). CDR3 amino acids: CATSSPLGGLTYEQYF. The CDR3 DNA reads TGTGCCACCAGCAGCCCTCTGGGGGGACTAACCTACGAGCAGTACTTC.

The rearrangement links TRBV7-2 to TRBJ2-7; 7 nucleotides match TRBD2. Germline V gives CDR1 SGHTA, CDR2 FQGNSA. V shed 4 bases, J shed 2 bases, and the junction held 8 bases outside the gene matches. This CDR3 region has 15 residues. Here the CDR3 reads CASSYRAGNTYEQYF. In nucleotides, the CDR3 is TGTGCCAGCAGCTACCGAGCGGGGAATACCTACGAGCAGTACTTC. Supplemented by reference TRBV7-2 and TRBJ2-7, the full variable domain reads GAGVSQSPSNKVTEKGKDVELRCDPISGHTALYWYRQSLGQGLEFLIYFQGNSAPDKSGLPSDRFSAERTGGSVSTLTIQRTQQEDSAVYLCASSYRAGNTYEQYFGPGTRLTVT.

The rearrangement links TRBV3-1 (or the pseudogene TRBV3-2) to TRBJ2-5; TRBD2 matches 10 bases. The CDR3 is 17 residues long. V was clipped by 1 base and J by 4 bases; unmatched bases: 9. The germline gives CDR1 LGHDT, CDR2 YNNKEL (reference sequence). The CDR3 sequence: CASSQVPAGGHRETQYF. As DNA, the CDR3 is TGTGCCAGCAGCCAAGTTCCAGCGGGGGGGCACCGAGAGACCCAGTACTTC.

This chain joins TRBV7-2 and TRBJ2-7; 8 bases map to TRBD1. Germline values: CDR1 SGHTA, CDR2 FQGNSA. The length of the CDR3 is 14 residues. Trimming took 5 bases from V and 4 from J; bases not matched to a gene: 7. Here the CDR3 DNA reads TGTGCCAGCAGCATAGGACAGGGACGGTACGAGCAGTACTTC. It translates to CASSIGQGRYEQYF.

The chain recombines TRBV7-9 with TRBJ2-3; 9 bases line up with TRBD2. The CDR3 has 17 residues. The V gene's germline CDR1 is SEHNR and CDR2 FQNEAQ (reference sequence). With 1 base clipped from V and 5 bases from J, the junction kept 10 bases outside the gene matches. The CDR3 DNA follows: TGTGCCAGCAGCTTAGTTCTAGCGGGAAAAGGGAGAGATACGCAGTATTTT. Residues: CASSLVLAGKGRDTQYF.

The chain recombines TRBV11-2 with TRBJ1-3; possibly TRBD1 for D (5 bases). Germline V gives CDR1 SGHAT, CDR2 FQNNGV. CDR3 length: 16 amino acids. Trimming took off 1 base at V and 2 bases at J, with 12 bases between the two ends. Written as DNA, the CDR3 is TGTGCCAGCAGCTTAGTGGAGGGGAGGCCTGGAAACACCATATATTTT. Amino acid sequence: CASSLVEGRPGNTIYF.

CDR3 in amino acids: CASSFRLAGGKFETQYF. The CDR3 region has the DNA TGTGCCAGCAGCTTTCGCCTAGCGGGAGGAAAATTCGAGACCCAGTACTTC. This rearrangement joins TRBV13 to TRBJ2-5; 11 nucleotides match TRBD2. CDR1 is PRHDT, CDR2 FYEKMQ, per germline (reference sequence). The CDR3 spans 17 residues. Trimming took 3 bases from V and 5 from J; bases not matched to a gene: 11.

This chain uses TRBV3-1 (or the pseudogene TRBV3-2) with TRBJ1-1, with a tentative D call TRBD1 (5 bases). V lost 1 base to trimming and J lost 6 bases, with 21 bases between them. Germline CDR1 reads LGHDT; CDR2 reads YNNKEL (reference sequence). The CDR3 sequence is 17 residues long. CDR3: CASSQVIIGALGAEAFF. CDR3 coding DNA: TGTGCCAGCAGCCAAGTGATAATTGGGGCGCTGGGGGCTGAAGCTTTCTTT.

The V and J genes are TRBV6-5 and TRBJ1-2; D is unresolved. Germline V gene data show CDR1 as MNHEY and CDR2 as SVGAGI. The CDR3 extends over 14 amino acids. Trimming left V 5 bases short and J 4 bases short, with 14 bases between. The CDR3 protein is CASSLPEASYGYTF. DNA for the CDR3: TGTGCCAGCAGTCTCCCGGAGGCCAGCTATGGCTACACCTTC.

The J gene is TRBJ1-1, the V gene TRBV2, with a tentative D call TRBD1 (5 bases). The ends were cut back, 11 bases at V and 3 bases at J, with 16 bases in the middle. The CDR3 has 13 residues. Looked up from germline, CDR1 is SNHLY and CDR2 is FYNNEI. The CDR3: CAGRVGTYTEAFF. The DNA of the CDR3 is TGTGCCGGTAGGGTAGGGACGTACACTGAAGCTTTCTTT.

A single count supports this clone. This chain joins TRBV10-3 and TRBJ1-1, with 9 nucleotides matching TRBD1. Trimming took 3 bases from V and 3 from J; bases not matched to a gene: 2. In germline, CDR1 is ENHRY, CDR2 SYGVKD. There are 14 residues in the CDR3. CDR3 sequence reads: CAISDWTGDTEAFF. The CDR3 nucleotides read TGTGCCATCAGTGATTGGACAGGGGACACTGAAGCTTTCTTT.

The chain couples TRBV6-6 to TRBJ2-2; 7 bases agree with TRBD2. This CDR3 spans 17 amino acids. Germline CDR1 reads MNHNY; CDR2 reads SVGAGI (reference sequence). Trimming removed 5 bases from V and 2 bases from J; junction bases left unmatched: 11. CDR3 sequence: CASSPLSGGPNTGELFF. The CDR3 DNA follows: TGTGCCAGCAGTCCCCTCTCGGGGGGTCCCAACACCGGGGAGCTGTTTTTT.

This rearrangement joins TRBV29-1 to TRBJ1-1; D is perhaps TRBD1 (6 bases). The CDR3 consists of 13 residues. The ends were cut back, 3 bases at V and 0 bases at J, with 8 bases in the middle. Germline V CDR1 and CDR2: SQVTM, ANQGSEA. The CDR3 spells CSVETGLNTEAFF. CDR3 bases: TGCAGCGTTGAGACAGGATTGAACACTGAAGCTTTCTTT.

In DNA form, the CDR3 reads TGTGCCAGTAGTATCTCACAGGGGTTAGGTGGCTACACCTTC. It codes for CASSISQGLGGYTF. The chain carries TRBV19 and TRBJ1-2; 7 nucleotides match TRBD1. J gave up 7 bases and V 3 bases, and 8 bases lay outside the gene matches. The CDR3 contains 14 residues. Per germline, CDR1 LNHDA and CDR2 SQIVND (reference sequence).

The chain recombines TRBV6-5 with TRBJ1-1; the D is unclear. Germline V gene lookup returns CDR1 MNHEY and CDR2 SVGAGI. The CDR3 runs 14 residues. Trimming left V 6 bases short and J 1 base short, with 12 bases between. The CDR3 coding sequence is TGTGCCAGCAGCCAAAACAGCAAGAACACTGAAGCTTTCTTT. Amino acids: CASSQNSKNTEAFF.

The gene calls are TRBV28 and TRBJ2-2; 13 nucleotides line up with TRBD2. The J segment lost 5 bases and the V segment lost 4 bases, leaving 10 bases of the junction unmatched. Germline V gene lookup returns CDR1 MDHEN and CDR2 SYDVKM. The CDR3 has 18 residues. CDR3 DNA sequence: TGTGCCAGCAGTTCCTATAGGACTAGCGGGAGATCGACCGGGGAGCTGTTTTTT. This sequence encodes CASSSYRTSGRSTGELFF.

CDR3 in amino acids: CASSLTGFNQPQHF. The DNA for the CDR3 is TGTGCCAGCAGCTTGACGGGTTTCAATCAGCCCCAGCATTTT. This chain uses TRBV11-2 with TRBJ1-5; D is ambiguous. V gave up 3 bases and J gave up 3 bases, with 9 bases separating them. The CDR3 is made up of 14 amino acids. Per the germline V gene, CDR1 is SGHAT and CDR2 is FQNNGV.

The chain uses TRBV19 and TRBJ2-3; D is undetermined. The CDR3 sequence is 14 residues long. The V gene's germline CDR1 is LNHDA and CDR2 SQIVND (reference sequence). The ends were cut back, 0 bases at V and 1 base at J, with 5 bases in the middle. The CDR3 DNA sequence: TGTGCCAGTAGTATAGAAAGAGGCACAGATACGCAGTATTTT. Amino acid sequence: CASSIERGTDTQYF.

V and J are TRBV21-1 and TRBJ1-1; TRBD1 reflects the table's D call only, with no check against the DNA. TRBV21-1 is listed as a pseudogene. The CDR3 is made up of 18 amino acids. The CDR3 DNA sequence: TGTGCCAGCAGCAAAGCTGGAATCGGGACAGGGGGCCCCACTGAAGCTTTCTTT. Protein sequence: CASSKAGIGTGGPTEAFF.

The chain combines TRBV13 with TRBJ2-6, with unresolved D. Germline V gives CDR1 PRHDT, CDR2 FYEKMQ (reference sequence). V lost 6 bases, J lost 2 bases, and 11 bases lay in between. This CDR3 comprises 15 residues. The CDR3 DNA reads as TGTGCCAGCAGGGTAAGACAAACTGGGGCCAACGTCCTGACTTTC. Its protein is CASRVRQTGANVLTF.

The J gene is TRBJ2-3, the V gene TRBV19; no clear D. The CDR3 spans 11 residues. Looked up from germline, CDR1 is LNHDA and CDR2 is SQIVND (reference sequence). The ends were cut back, 7 bases at V and 5 bases at J, with 7 bases in the middle. The CDR3 DNA follows: TGTGCCAGTATAATAGGAGATACGCAGTATTTT. Encoded protein: CASIIGDTQYF.

The rearrangement links TRBV6-2 or TRBV6-3 to TRBJ2-7; TRBD2 might be the D (5 bases). The length of the CDR3 is 16 residues. CDR1 is MNHEY and CDR2 is SVGEGT in the germline V gene. The V and J ends lost 0 bases and 1 base respectively, with 13 bases between them. The CDR3 nucleotides read TGTGCCAGCAGTTACTCGTGGCAGGACTTGTCCTACGAGCAGTACTTC. Amino acid sequence: CASSYSWQDLSYEQYF.

This rearrangement joins TRBV5-8 to TRBJ2-7; possibly TRBD1 or TRBD2 for D (6 bases each). Germline V gene lookup returns CDR1 SGHTS and CDR2 YDEGEE. The V end lost 0 bases, the J end lost 3 bases, and 16 bases lay between the germline ends. This CDR3 is 16 amino acids long. The chain's CDR3 is CASSLVVGGAGYEQYF. CDR3 sequence (DNA): TGTGCCAGCAGCTTGGTGGTGGGGGGCGCAGGCTACGAGCAGTACTTC.

This chain links TRBV5-6 with TRBJ1-3; D is possibly TRBD1 (5 bases). Deletions cut 7 bases from V and 1 base from J, with 9 bases between. This CDR3 comprises 13 residues. The germline gives CDR1 SGHDT, CDR2 YYEEEE. Here the CDR3 reads CASSGGSGNTIYF. In nucleotides, the CDR3 is TGTGCCAGCTCTGGGGGTTCTGGAAACACCATATATTTT.

J is TRBJ1-2 and V is TRBV4-3; no clear D. Per germline, CDR1 LGHNA and CDR2 YSLEER. The CDR3 has 15 amino acids. Trimming took off 0 bases at V and 2 bases at J, with 10 bases between the two ends. CDR3 residues: CASSQEPGINYGYTF. DNA for the CDR3: TGCGCCAGCAGCCAAGAACCGGGTATCAACTATGGCTACACCTTC.

This clone was seen more than once but under ten times. The V call is TRBV19, the J call TRBJ1-2; D is unresolved. The CDR3 extends over 12 amino acids. V lost 3 bases, J lost 6 bases, and 8 bases lay in between. Germline V gene data show CDR1 as LNHDA and CDR2 as SQIVND (reference sequence). CDR3 sequence: CASSMTRDGYTF. The DNA of the CDR3 is TGTGCCAGTAGTATGACAAGAGATGGCTACACCTTC.

Here the CDR3 DNA reads TGTGCCAGCAGCCAAGAACGGGCGAGGAATTCACCCCTCCACTTT. Its translation is CASSQERARNSPLHF. The V gene is TRBV14, the J gene TRBJ1-6; unclear D gene. CDR1 SGHDN and CDR2 FVKESK come from the germline V gene. The CDR3 consists of 15 residues. Trimming cost V 0 bases and J 7 bases, with 10 bases left between them. The variable domain in full, completed from reference TRBV14 and TRBJ1-6, reads EAGVTQFPSHSVIEKGQTVTLRCDPISGHDNLYWYRRVMGKEIKFLLHFVKESKQDESGMPNNRFLAERTGGTYSTLKVQPAELEDSGVYFCASSQERARNSPLHFGNGTRLTVT.

The chain joins TRBV9 to TRBJ2-1; 10 bases fit TRBD2. Germline-derived CDR1 and CDR2 are SGDLS and YYNGEE. The CDR3 totals 17 residues. The J segment lost 1 base and the V segment lost 0 bases, leaving 4 bases of the junction unmatched. The CDR3 sequence is CASSVGPSGRSYNEQFF. The DNA of the CDR3 is TGTGCCAGCAGCGTAGGCCCTAGCGGGAGATCCTACAATGAGCAGTTCTTC.

The V gene is TRBV6-6, the J gene TRBJ1-3, with unresolved D. The CDR3 totals 16 residues. Germline CDR1 MNHNY, CDR2 SVGAGI (reference sequence). Deletions cut 2 bases from V and 4 bases from J, with 15 bases between. The CDR3 region has the DNA TGTGCCAGCAGTTACCTAAGAGGGTATAACGGAAACACCATATATTTT. Protein sequence: CASSYLRGYNGNTIYF.

Details on this clone: Other DNA sequences of this sample code for an identical CDR3. This sequence joins TRBV18 and TRBJ1-1; no clear D. The CDR3 contains 13 residues. V was clipped by 3 bases and J by 0 bases, with 5 bases between them. Germline V lookup: CDR1 KGHSH, CDR2 LQKENI. The CDR3 DNA reads TGTGCCAGCTCACCCGGGCTGAACACTGAAGCTTTCTTT. This sequence encodes CASSPGLNTEAFF.